These 25 T cell receptor beta chains were sequenced from one sample in a study of sequential checkpoint blockade in melanoma. Indicated treatment: randomized to nivolumab then ipilimumab (arm A) or the reverse (arm B). Profiling relied on immunoSEQ multiplex PCR, and the TCRdb table lists in-frame clones only, not all of them. The sample includes about 22,000 clones, 65% to 75% seen only once; the top ten take over 15%. The sample was CD8+ T cells sorted from blood (inferred from file names), taken from a patient given nivolumab and ipilimumab in sequence. The receptors shown here come from a human donor with melanoma.

This chain links TRBV6-5 with TRBJ1-3; D is uncertain. Per germline, CDR1 MNHEY and CDR2 SVGAGI. Trimming shortened V by 7 bases and J by 0 bases, and 10 bases separated the two germline ends. The CDR3 is made up of 14 amino acids. CDR3 nucleotides: TGTGCCAGCAAGATTGTGAGCTCTGGAAACACCATATATTTT. Residues: CASKIVSSGNTIYF.

This clone has just a few counts. The rearrangement joins TRBV6-5 to TRBJ2-7, with D tentatively TRBD2 (6 bases). The CDR3 sequence is 13 residues long. CDR1 MNHEY and CDR2 SVGAGI come from the germline V gene. V was clipped by 2 bases and J by 2 bases, with 7 bases between them. CDR3: CASSYAGTYEQYF. CDR3 nucleotides: TGTGCCAGCAGTTACGCGGGGACCTACGAGCAGTACTTC.

Concerning this clone: A far larger clone is off by one base, so a read error is likely. The V and J genes are TRBV18 and TRBJ2-5, with TRBD1 identical over 9 bases. The CDR3 totals 17 residues. Germline V gene data show CDR1 as KGHSH and CDR2 as LQKENI. The CDR3 spells CASSPLWDRAIQESQYF. As DNA, the CDR3 is TGTGCCAGCTCACCACTATGGGACAGGGCCATCCAAGAGTCCCAGTACTTC.

This chain uses TRBV28 with TRBJ2-7; unclear D gene. The CDR3 spans 15 residues. V was shortened by 6 bases and J by 0 bases, with 15 bases between the two germline ends. In germline, CDR1 is MDHEN, CDR2 SYDVKM. CDR3: CASSLLGTSSYEQYF. The CDR3 DNA follows: TGTGCCAGCAGCCTGCTAGGCACAAGCTCCTACGAGCAGTACTTC.

V and J are TRBV7-6 and TRBJ2-3; D gene unclear. Looked up from germline, CDR1 is SGHVS and CDR2 is FNYEAQ. The CDR3 sequence is 14 residues long. V was clipped by 6 bases and J by 0 bases, with 10 bases between them. CDR3 coding DNA: TGTGCCAGCAGTCTCGGAGCAAGCACAGATACGCAGTATTTT. Translation: CASSLGASTDTQYF.

The J gene is TRBJ2-7, the V gene TRBV10-2, with a tentative D call TRBD1 (5 bases). This CDR3 is built from 14 residues. Germline CDR1 reads WSHSY; CDR2 reads SAAADI. V was clipped by 1 base and J by 1 base, with 8 bases between them. CDR3 nucleotides: TGCGCCAGCAGTGAGTTTACAGGATCCTACGAGCAGTACGTC. This encodes CASSEFTGSYEQYV.

The chain uses TRBV13 and TRBJ2-2; maybe TRBD2 (6 bases). The CDR3 sequence is 14 residues long. Trimming removed 4 bases at V and 4 bases at J, with 10 bases between. Germline assignment: CDR1 PRHDT and CDR2 FYEKMQ (reference sequence). The CDR3 loop is CASSSGLSTGELFF. For the CDR3, the DNA is TGTGCCAGCAGCTCGGGACTTTCCACCGGGGAGCTGTTTTTT.

In this sample, this clone turned up a few times. A far larger clone is one base from this, pointing to a likely read error. Other nucleotide sequences from this sample produce the same CDR3. CDR3 in amino acids: CASREGARNTEAFF. For the CDR3, the DNA is TGTGCCAGCAGGGAGGGGGCTAGGAACACTGAAGCTTTCTTT. The chain is built from TRBV5-4 and TRBJ1-1; 7 bases align to TRBD1. With 5 bases clipped from V and 1 base from J, the junction kept 5 bases outside the gene matches. Germline-derived CDR1 and CDR2 are SGHNT and YYREEE (reference sequence). The CDR3 runs to 14 residues. Full variable domain (outside the CDR3, taken from reference TRBV5-4 and TRBJ1-1): ETGVTQSPTHLIKTRGQQVTLRCSSQSGHNTVSWYQQALGQGPQFIFQYYREEENGRGNFPPRFSGLQFPNYSSELNVNALELDDSALYLCASREGARNTEAFFGQGTRLTVV.

DNA of the CDR3: TGCGCCAGCAGCCATCGACAGGGGAATCAGCCCCAGCATTTT. Protein: CASSHRQGNQPQHF. V is TRBV4-3 and J is TRBJ1-5; 8 bases are shared with TRBD1. This CDR3 has 14 amino acids. The ends lost 3 bases at V and 4 bases at J; junction bases unmatched: 2. Per the germline V gene, CDR1 is LGHNA and CDR2 is YSLEER.

The chain combines TRBV7-6 with TRBJ1-1, with D tentatively TRBD1 (5 bases). There are 12 residues in the CDR3. CDR1 is SGHVS, CDR2 FNYEAQ, per germline. The ends were cut back, 6 bases at V and 11 bases at J, with 16 bases in the middle. This CDR3 reads CASSRLGGWAFF. CDR3 sequence (DNA): TGTGCCAGCAGTCGACTGGGGGGGTGGGCTTTCTTT.

The chain links TRBV13 to TRBJ2-7; 8 bases fit TRBD1. The CDR3 extends over 16 amino acids. The V gene's germline CDR1 is PRHDT and CDR2 FYEKMQ (reference sequence). V lost 4 bases, J lost 0 bases, and 8 bases stayed unmatched. The CDR3 DNA reads TGTGCCAGCAGCTCGGCGACAGGGGCCGACTCCTACGAGCAGTACTTC. Translating it yields CASSSATGADSYEQYF. The whole variable domain, filled in from reference TRBV13 and TRBJ2-7, reads AAGVIQSPRHLIKEKRETATLKCYPIPRHDTVYWYQQGPGQDPQFLISFYEKMQSDKGSIPDRFSAQQFSDYHSELNMSSLELGDSALYFCASSSATGADSYEQYFGPGTRLTVT.

The chain couples TRBV27 to TRBJ1-1, with D possibly being TRBD1 (5 bases). Looked up from germline, CDR1 is MNHEY and CDR2 is SMNVEV (reference sequence). The CDR3 has 12 amino acids. V lost 4 bases, J lost 5 bases, and 8 bases lay in between. The CDR3 loop is CASSYGGTEAFF. CDR3 DNA sequence: TGTGCCAGCAGTTACGGGGGGACTGAAGCTTTCTTT.

The rearrangement uses TRBV27 and TRBJ1-1, with D possibly being TRBD1 (5 bases). This CDR3 region has 13 residues. Germline CDR1 and CDR2: MNHEY and SMNVEV (reference sequence). V dropped 2 bases and J dropped 6 bases, with 10 bases sitting between them. The CDR3 spells CASSLGQGPEAFF. The CDR3 DNA sequence: TGTGCCAGCAGTTTAGGGCAGGGCCCTGAAGCTTTCTTT.

The chain is built from TRBV4-1 and TRBJ1-1; D is perhaps TRBD1 (6 bases). V lost 4 bases and J 2 bases, leaving 14 bases between the germline ends. The CDR3 contains 15 residues. Germline-derived CDR1 and CDR2 are MGHRA and YSYEKL. The CDR3 nucleotides are TGCGCCAGCAGCCCCCGCGGGGGGCTTAACACTGAAGCTTTCTTT. Protein: CASSPRGGLNTEAFF.

J is TRBJ2-1 and V is TRBV19, with 11 bases matching TRBD2. CDR1 and CDR2 from the germline V gene are LNHDA and SQIVND (reference sequence). The V and J ends lost 3 bases and 8 bases, in that order; junction bases with no gene match: 9. The CDR3 covers 16 residues. CDR3 sequence: CASSMGGLAGGDEQFF. CDR3 DNA: TGTGCCAGTAGTATGGGAGGGCTAGCGGGGGGTGATGAGCAGTTCTTC.

The V call is TRBV14, the J call TRBJ2-7; 9 bases are shared with TRBD2. V lost 4 bases to trimming and J lost 1 base; unmatched junction nucleotides: 11. This CDR3 is 17 amino acids long. Per germline, CDR1 SGHDN and CDR2 FVKESK. CDR3 region: CASSRGRGGLSSYEQYF. The CDR3 DNA reads as TGTGCCAGCAGCCGCGGGCGGGGGGGTCTTTCTTCCTACGAGCAGTACTTC.

This clone was picked up a small number of times. The CDR3 is CASSIDSLPYYGYTF. The CDR3 coding sequence is TGTGCCAGCAGCATCGACAGCCTGCCCTACTATGGCTACACCTTC. The chain uses TRBV2 and TRBJ1-2; TRBD1 is a possible D gene (5 bases). CDR3 length: 15 amino acids. Germline CDR1 reads SNHLY; CDR2 reads FYNNEI. The germline V and J ends were trimmed by 6 bases and 3 bases, with 17 bases remaining between them.

This clone was seen only a few times. This chain joins TRBV2 and TRBJ2-3; weak D call: TRBD2 (5 bases). Trimming took 7 bases from V and 4 from J, leaving 18 bases between them. This CDR3 is 15 amino acids long. Germline V CDR1 and CDR2: SNHLY, FYNNEI. This CDR3 is CASIGPGDFADTQYF. The CDR3 coding sequence is TGTGCCAGCATCGGGCCCGGGGATTTCGCAGATACGCAGTATTTT.

This clone has just one count. The chain links TRBV7-8 to TRBJ2-5, with 8 nucleotides matching TRBD2. Gene TRBJ2-7 matches the end of the DNA better, so the J call may be wrong. Germline CDR1 SGHVS, CDR2 FQNEAQ. The CDR3 is 14 residues long. CDR3 nucleotides: TGTGCCAGCAAGCCAGCGGGGGACTCCTACGAGCAGTACTTC. Translated: CASKPAGDSYEQYF.

The sample holds a few counts of this clone. The V gene is TRBV6-5, the J gene TRBJ1-1, with D perhaps TRBD1 (5 bases). In germline, CDR1 is MNHEY, CDR2 SVGAGI. V lost 6 bases to trimming and J lost 1 base, with 15 bases between them. The CDR3 has 15 residues. In DNA, the CDR3 is TGTGCCAGCAGCGCCCTACCGGACACGAACACTGAAGCTTTCTTT. Translated: CASSALPDTNTEAFF.

The DNA for the CDR3 is TGTGCCATCAGGCCGGGACAGGTAATCCCCTACGAGCAGTACTTC. Translating gives CAIRPGQVIPYEQYF. This chain uses TRBV10-3 with TRBJ2-7; 8 nucleotides agree with TRBD1. V shed 6 bases, J shed 2 bases, and the junction held 9 bases outside the gene matches. CDR1 and CDR2 (germline): ENHRY, SYGVKD. There are 15 residues in the CDR3.

The V gene is TRBV2, the J gene TRBJ2-1, with no clear D. This CDR3 comprises 12 residues. V dropped 4 bases and J dropped 9 bases, with 10 bases sitting between them. Germline lookup yields CDR1 SNHLY and CDR2 FYNNEI. The CDR3 region is CASSGAMGEQFF. CDR3 DNA: TGTGCCAGCAGTGGGGCTATGGGTGAGCAGTTCTTC.

The table lists this clone with a count of one. V is TRBV2 and J is TRBJ2-1, with 7 bases aligning to TRBD1. Germline V gene sequence: CDR1 SNHLY, CDR2 FYNNEI. After removal of 7 bases from V and 0 bases from J, the junction contained 6 bases not matched to a gene. There are 15 residues in the CDR3. The CDR3 reads CASTMDRSSYNEQFF. The DNA for the CDR3 is TGTGCCAGCACTATGGACAGGAGCTCCTACAATGAGCAGTTCTTC.

This chain connects TRBV27 to TRBJ1-2, with 8 nucleotides matching TRBD1. Germline V gives CDR1 MNHEY, CDR2 SMNVEV (reference sequence). This CDR3 region has 15 residues. V lost 4 bases, J lost 2 bases, and 6 bases stayed unmatched. The CDR3 bases are TGTGCCAGCAGTTCGCCGAGGACAGGGAACTATGGCTACACCTTC. Translated: CASSSPRTGNYGYTF.

This clone occurred a few times. The chain employs TRBV11-2 and TRBJ2-1; 10 bases are a match to TRBD1. The V segment lost 8 bases and the J segment 4 bases; nucleotides outside the gene matches: 8. Per the germline V gene, CDR1 is SGHAT and CDR2 is FQNNGV. CDR3 length equals 15 residues. The CDR3 region is CASQHGTGEYNEQFF. The DNA for the CDR3 is TGTGCCAGCCAACACGGGACAGGGGAATACAATGAGCAGTTCTTC. Together with reference TRBV11-2 and TRBJ2-1, the CDR3 gives the full variable domain: EAGVAQSPRYKIIEKRQSVAFWCNPISGHATLYWYQQILGQGPKLLIQFQNNGVVDDSQLPKDRFSAERLKGVDSTLKIQPAKLEDSAVYLCASQHGTGEYNEQFFGPGTRLTVL.